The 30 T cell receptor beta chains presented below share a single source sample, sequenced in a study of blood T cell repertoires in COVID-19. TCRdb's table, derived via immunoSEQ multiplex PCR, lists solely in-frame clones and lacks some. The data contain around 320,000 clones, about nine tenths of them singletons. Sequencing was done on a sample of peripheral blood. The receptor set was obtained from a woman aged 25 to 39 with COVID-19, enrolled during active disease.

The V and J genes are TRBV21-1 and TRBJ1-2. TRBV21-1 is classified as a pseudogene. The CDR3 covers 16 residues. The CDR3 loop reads CASSKGRRKLNYGYTF. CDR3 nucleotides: TGTGCCAGCAGCAAAGGACGGAGGAAGCTCAACTATGGCTACACCTTC.

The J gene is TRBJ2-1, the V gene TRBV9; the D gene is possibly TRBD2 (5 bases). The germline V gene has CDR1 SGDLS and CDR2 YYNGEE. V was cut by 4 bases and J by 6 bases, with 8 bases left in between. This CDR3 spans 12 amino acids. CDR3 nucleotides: TGTGCCAGCAGCCCGAGCGGCAATGAGCAGTTCTTC. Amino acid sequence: CASSPSGNEQFF.

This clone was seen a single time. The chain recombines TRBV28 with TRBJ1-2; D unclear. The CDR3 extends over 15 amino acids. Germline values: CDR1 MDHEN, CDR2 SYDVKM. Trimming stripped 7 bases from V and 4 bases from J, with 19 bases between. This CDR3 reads CASTPPVEVGYGYTF. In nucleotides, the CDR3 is TGTGCCAGCACACCCCCCGTTGAGGTGGGCTATGGCTACACCTTC.

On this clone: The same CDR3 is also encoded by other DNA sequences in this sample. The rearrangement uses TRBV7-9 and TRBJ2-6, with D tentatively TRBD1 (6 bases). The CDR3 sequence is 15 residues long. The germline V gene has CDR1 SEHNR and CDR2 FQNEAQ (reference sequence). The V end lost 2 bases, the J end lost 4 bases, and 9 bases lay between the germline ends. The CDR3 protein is CASSLSGAGANVLTF. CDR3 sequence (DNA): TGTGCCAGCAGCTTATCAGGGGCCGGGGCCAACGTCCTGACTTTC.

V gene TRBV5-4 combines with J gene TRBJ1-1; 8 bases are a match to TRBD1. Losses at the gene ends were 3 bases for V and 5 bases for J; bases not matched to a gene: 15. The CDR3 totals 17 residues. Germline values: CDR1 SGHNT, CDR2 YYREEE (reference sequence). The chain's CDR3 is CASSYFPGRTGKTEAFF. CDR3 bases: TGTGCCAGCAGCTACTTCCCCGGGAGGACAGGGAAGACTGAAGCTTTCTTT.

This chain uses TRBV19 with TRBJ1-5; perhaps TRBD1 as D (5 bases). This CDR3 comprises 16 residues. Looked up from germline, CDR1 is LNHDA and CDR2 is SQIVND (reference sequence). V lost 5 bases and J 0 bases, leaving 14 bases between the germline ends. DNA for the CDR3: TGTGCCAGTAGTTACCGGGGGATTTTTAGCAATCAGCCCCAGCATTTT. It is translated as CASSYRGIFSNQPQHF.

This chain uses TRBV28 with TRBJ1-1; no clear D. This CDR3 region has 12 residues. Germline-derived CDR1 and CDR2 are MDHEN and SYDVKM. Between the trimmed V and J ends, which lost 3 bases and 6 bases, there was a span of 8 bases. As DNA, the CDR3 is TGTGCCAGCAGTTTCAGATACCCTGAAGCTTTCTTT. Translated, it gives CASSFRYPEAFF.

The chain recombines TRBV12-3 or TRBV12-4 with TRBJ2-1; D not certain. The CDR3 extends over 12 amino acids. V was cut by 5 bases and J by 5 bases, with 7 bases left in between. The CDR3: CASSRSDNEQFF. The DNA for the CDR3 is TGTGCCAGCAGTCGCAGTGACAATGAGCAGTTCTTC.

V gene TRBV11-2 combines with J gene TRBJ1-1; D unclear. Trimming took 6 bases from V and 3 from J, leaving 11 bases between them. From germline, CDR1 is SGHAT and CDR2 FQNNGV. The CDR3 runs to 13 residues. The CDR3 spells CASRSRRDTEAFF. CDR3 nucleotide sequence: TGTGCCAGCAGATCAAGGAGGGACACTGAAGCTTTCTTT.

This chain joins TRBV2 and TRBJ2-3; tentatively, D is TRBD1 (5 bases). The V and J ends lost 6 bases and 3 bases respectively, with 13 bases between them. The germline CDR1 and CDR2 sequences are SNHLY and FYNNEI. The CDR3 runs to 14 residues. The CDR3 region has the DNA TGTGCCAGCAGAGTAAGGGGCCAGACAGATACGCAGTATTTT. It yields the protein CASRVRGQTDTQYF.

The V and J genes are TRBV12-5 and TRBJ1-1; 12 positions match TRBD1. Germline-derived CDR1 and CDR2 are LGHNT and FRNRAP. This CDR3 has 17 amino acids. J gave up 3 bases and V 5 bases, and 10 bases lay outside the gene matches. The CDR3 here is CASGLTRDRGQDTEAFF. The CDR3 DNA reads TGTGCTAGTGGTCTCACCCGGGACAGGGGGCAGGACACTGAAGCTTTCTTT.

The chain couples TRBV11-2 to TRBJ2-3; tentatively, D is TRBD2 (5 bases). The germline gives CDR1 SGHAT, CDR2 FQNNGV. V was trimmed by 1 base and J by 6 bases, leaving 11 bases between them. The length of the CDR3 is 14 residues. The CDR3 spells CASSLAGIGDTQYF. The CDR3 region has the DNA TGTGCCAGCAGCTTAGCGGGGATTGGGGATACGCAGTATTTT. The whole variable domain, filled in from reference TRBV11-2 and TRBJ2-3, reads EAGVAQSPRYKIIEKRQSVAFWCNPISGHATLYWYQQILGQGPKLLIQFQNNGVVDDSQLPKDRFSAERLKGVDSTLKIQPAKLEDSAVYLCASSLAGIGDTQYFGPGTRLTVL.

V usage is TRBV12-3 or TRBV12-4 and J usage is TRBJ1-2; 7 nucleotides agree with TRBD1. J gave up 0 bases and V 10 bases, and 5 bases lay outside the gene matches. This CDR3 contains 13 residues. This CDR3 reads CATGQAPNYGYTF. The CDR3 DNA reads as TGTGCCACCGGACAGGCTCCTAACTATGGCTACACCTTC.

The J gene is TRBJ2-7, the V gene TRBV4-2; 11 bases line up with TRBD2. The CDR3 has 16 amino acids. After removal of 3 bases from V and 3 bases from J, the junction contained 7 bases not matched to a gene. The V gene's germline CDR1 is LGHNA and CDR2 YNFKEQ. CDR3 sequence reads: CASSQFSSGGYYEQYF. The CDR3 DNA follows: TGTGCCAGCAGCCAGTTTTCTAGCGGGGGGTACTACGAGCAGTACTTC.

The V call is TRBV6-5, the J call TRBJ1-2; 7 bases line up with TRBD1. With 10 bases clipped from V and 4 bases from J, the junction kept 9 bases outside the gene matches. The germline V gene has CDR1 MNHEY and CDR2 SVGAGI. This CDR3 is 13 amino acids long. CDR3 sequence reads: CANSQGGGYGYTF. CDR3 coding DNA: TGTGCCAACTCTCAGGGGGGAGGCTATGGCTACACCTTC.

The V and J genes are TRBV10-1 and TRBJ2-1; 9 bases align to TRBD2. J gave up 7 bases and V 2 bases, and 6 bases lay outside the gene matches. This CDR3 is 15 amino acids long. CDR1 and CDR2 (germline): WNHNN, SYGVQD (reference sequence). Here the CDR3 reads CASSEVAGGRNEQFF. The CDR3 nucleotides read TGCGCCAGCAGTGAGGTGGCGGGGGGGCGGAATGAGCAGTTCTTC.

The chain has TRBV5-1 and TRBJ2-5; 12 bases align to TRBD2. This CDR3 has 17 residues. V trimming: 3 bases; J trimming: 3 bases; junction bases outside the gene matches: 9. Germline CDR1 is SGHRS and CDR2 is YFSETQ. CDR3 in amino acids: CASSSLAGGPHEETQYF. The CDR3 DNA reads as TGCGCCAGCAGCTCACTAGCGGGGGGACCTCACGAAGAGACCCAGTACTTC.

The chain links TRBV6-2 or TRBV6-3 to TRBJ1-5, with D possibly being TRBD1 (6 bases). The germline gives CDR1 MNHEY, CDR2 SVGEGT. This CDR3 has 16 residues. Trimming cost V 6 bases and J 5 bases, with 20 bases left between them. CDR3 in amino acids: CASSPQGHPGYQPQHF. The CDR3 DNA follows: TGTGCCAGCAGCCCTCAGGGACATCCGGGATATCAGCCCCAGCATTTT.

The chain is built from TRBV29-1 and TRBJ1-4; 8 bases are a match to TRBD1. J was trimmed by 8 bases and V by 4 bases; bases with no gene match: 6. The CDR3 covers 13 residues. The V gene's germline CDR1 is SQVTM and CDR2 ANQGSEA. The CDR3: CSVVGRGHEKLFF. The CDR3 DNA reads TGCAGCGTTGTAGGCAGGGGGCACGAAAAACTGTTTTTT. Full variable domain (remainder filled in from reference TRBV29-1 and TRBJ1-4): SAVISQKPSRDICQRGTSLTIQCQVDSQVTMMFWYRQQPGQSLTLIATANQGSEATYESGFVIDKFPISRPNLTFSTLTVSNMSPEDSSIYLCSVVGRGHEKLFFGSGTQLSVL.

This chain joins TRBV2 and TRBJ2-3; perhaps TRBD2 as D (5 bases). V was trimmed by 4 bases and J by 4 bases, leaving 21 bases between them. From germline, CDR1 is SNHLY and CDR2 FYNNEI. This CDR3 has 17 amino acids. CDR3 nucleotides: TGTGCCAGCAGTGCAACAAAGGACTGGCCGGGCGCAGATACGCAGTATTTT. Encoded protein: CASSATKDWPGADTQYF.

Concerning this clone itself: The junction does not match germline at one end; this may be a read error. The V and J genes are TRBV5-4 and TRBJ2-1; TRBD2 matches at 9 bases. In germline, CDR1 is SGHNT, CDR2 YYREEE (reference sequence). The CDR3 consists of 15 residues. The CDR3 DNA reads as TGTGCCAGCGGTCCTCTAGCGGGATCCTACAGTGAGCAGTTCTTC. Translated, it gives CASGPLAGSYSEQFF.

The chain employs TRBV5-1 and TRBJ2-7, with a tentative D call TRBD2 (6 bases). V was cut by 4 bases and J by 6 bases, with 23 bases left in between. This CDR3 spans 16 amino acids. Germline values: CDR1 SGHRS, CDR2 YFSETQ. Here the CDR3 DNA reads TGCGCCAGCAGCCCGGGAGTCGGGGGATACATCGGCGAGCAGTACTTC. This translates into CASSPGVGGYIGEQYF.

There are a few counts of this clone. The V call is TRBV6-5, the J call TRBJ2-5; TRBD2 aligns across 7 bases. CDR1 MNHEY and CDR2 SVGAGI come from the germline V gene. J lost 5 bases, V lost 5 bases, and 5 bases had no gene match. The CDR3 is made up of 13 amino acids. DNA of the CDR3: TGTGCCAGCAGTAAGACCGGGGGGGAGACCCAGTACTTC. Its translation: CASSKTGGETQYF.

The CDR3 DNA is TGCAGCGTTTTATCCCCGGGACAGGGGCCTGAAGCTTTCTTT. Its protein product is CSVLSPGQGPEAFF. The chain uses TRBV29-1 and TRBJ1-1, with 10 nucleotides matching TRBD1. The CDR3 is made up of 14 amino acids. CDR1 is SQVTM, CDR2 ANQGSEA, per germline. V was clipped by 5 bases and J by 6 bases; unmatched bases: 9.

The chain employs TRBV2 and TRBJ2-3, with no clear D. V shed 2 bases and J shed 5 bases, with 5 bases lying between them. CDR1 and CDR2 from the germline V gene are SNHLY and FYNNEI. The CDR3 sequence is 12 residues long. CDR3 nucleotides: TGTGCCAGCAGTGAATACTTAGATACGCAGTATTTT. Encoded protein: CASSEYLDTQYF.

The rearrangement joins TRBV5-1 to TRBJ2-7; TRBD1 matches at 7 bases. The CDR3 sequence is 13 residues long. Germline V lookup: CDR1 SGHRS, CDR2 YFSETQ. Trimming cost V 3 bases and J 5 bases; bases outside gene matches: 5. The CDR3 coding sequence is TGCGCCAGCAGCTACAGGGGTACGCACGAGCAGTACTTC. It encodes CASSYRGTHEQYF.

CDR3 in amino acids: CASSQGLGAGNTIYF. CDR3 in DNA: TGTGCCAGCAGCCAGGGTTTGGGCGCTGGAAACACCATATATTTT. The V gene is TRBV3-1 (or the pseudogene TRBV3-2), the J gene TRBJ1-3; unclear D gene. V was shortened by 3 bases and J by 2 bases, with 11 bases between the two germline ends. The CDR3 is made up of 15 amino acids. The germline V gene has CDR1 LGHDT and CDR2 YNNKEL (reference sequence).

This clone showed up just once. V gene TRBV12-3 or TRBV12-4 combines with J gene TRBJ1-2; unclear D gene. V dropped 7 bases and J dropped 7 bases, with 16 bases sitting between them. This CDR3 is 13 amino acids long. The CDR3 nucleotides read TGTGCCAGCAATGACGGCCTTCGGAGTGGCTACACCTTC. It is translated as CASNDGLRSGYTF.

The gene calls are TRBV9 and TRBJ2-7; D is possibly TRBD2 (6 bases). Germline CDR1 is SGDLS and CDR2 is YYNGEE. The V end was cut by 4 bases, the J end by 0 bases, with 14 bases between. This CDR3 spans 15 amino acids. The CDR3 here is CASSPYPAGSYEQYF. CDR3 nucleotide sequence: TGTGCCAGCAGCCCCTACCCAGCGGGCTCCTACGAGCAGTACTTC.

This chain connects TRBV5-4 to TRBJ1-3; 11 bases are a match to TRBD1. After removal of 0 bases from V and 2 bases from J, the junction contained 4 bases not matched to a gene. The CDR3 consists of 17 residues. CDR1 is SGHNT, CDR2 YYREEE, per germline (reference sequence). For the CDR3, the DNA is TGTGCCAGCAGCTTGGACGGACAGGGGGCAACTGGAAACACCATATATTTT. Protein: CASSLDGQGATGNTIYF. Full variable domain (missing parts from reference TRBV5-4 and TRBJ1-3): ETGVTQSPTHLIKTRGQQVTLRCSSQSGHNTVSWYQQALGQGPQFIFQYYREEENGRGNFPPRFSGLQFPNYSSELNVNALELDDSALYLCASSLDGQGATGNTIYFGEGSWLTVV.